These 30 T cell receptor beta chains were sequenced from one sample in a study of cytomegalovirus exposure and HLA in healthy donors. Vbeta (60) and Jbeta (13) primers were used in the PCR. TCRdb keeps only in-frame clones here, not all; method: immunoSEQ multiplex PCR. The sample lists fewer than 250,000 clones, approximately 83% seen once, with roughly a tenth in the top ten. Input material: PBMCs. The receptor set was obtained from a woman aged 45-65 years in good health and CMV-seropositive.

This chain's CDR3 is CASSEPPTRGSTDTQYF. The CDR3, as DNA: TGCGCCAGCAGTGAGCCCCCCACGCGGGGTAGCACAGATACGCAGTATTTT. The chain couples TRBV10-2 to TRBJ2-3; maybe TRBD2 (6 bases). The CDR3 loop spans 17 amino acids. Germline V gives CDR1 WSHSY, CDR2 SAAADI. V was pared by 2 bases and J by 0 bases, with 15 bases between.

In this sample, this clone turned up a few times. The chain uses TRBV6-4 and TRBJ2-3, with 8 bases aligning to TRBD2. The CDR3 spans 16 residues. Germline V gene lookup returns CDR1 MRHNA and CDR2 SNTAGT. Trimming cost V 3 bases and J 4 bases; bases outside gene matches: 9. This chain's CDR3 is CASSESGSGGADTQYF. As DNA, the CDR3 is TGTGCCAGCAGTGAGTCCGGGAGCGGGGGTGCAGATACGCAGTATTTT.

This chain joins TRBV6-1 and TRBJ1-2; possibly TRBD1 for D (6 bases). Trimming removed 1 base from V and 6 bases from J, with 15 bases in between. Germline values: CDR1 MNHNS, CDR2 SASEGT. This CDR3 has 15 residues. In DNA form, the CDR3 reads TGTGCCAGCAGTGAAGATAGCGGGACAAGGGATGGCTACACCTTC. Its translation is CASSEDSGTRDGYTF.

V gene TRBV19 combines with J gene TRBJ1-5; TRBD1 is a possible D gene (6 bases). This CDR3 is 15 amino acids long. V was cut by 3 bases and J by 4 bases, with 13 bases left in between. Germline V CDR1 and CDR2: LNHDA, SQIVND (reference sequence). The CDR3 sequence: CASSIGGLRNQPQHF. The CDR3 DNA reads TGTGCCAGTAGTATCGGGGGGCTTCGGAATCAGCCCCAGCATTTT.

The chain uses TRBV28 and TRBJ2-5, with a possible D match to TRBD2 (6 bases). Trimming shortened V by 1 base and J by 5 bases, and 26 bases separated the two germline ends. Per the germline V gene, CDR1 is MDHEN and CDR2 is SYDVKM. This CDR3 spans 19 amino acids. Here the CDR3 reads CASSLYPILGDSVRETQYF. The CDR3 DNA reads as TGTGCCAGCAGTTTATACCCCATTCTAGGGGACTCCGTTCGGGAGACCCAGTACTTC.

Points on this clone: Sequence at one end of the junction differs from germline and may be a read error. The chain employs TRBV4-1 and TRBJ1-1; D is ambiguous. In germline, CDR1 is MGHRA, CDR2 YSYEKL. The CDR3 has 15 amino acids. The chain's CDR3 is CASSQDPGGNAEAFF. The CDR3, as DNA: TGCGCCAGCAGCCAAGATCCTGGCGGGAACGCTGAAGCTTTCTTT.

This clone was found a few times. The chain is built from TRBV6-5 and TRBJ1-1; D call uncertain. This CDR3 contains 11 residues. Germline loops: CDR1 MNHEY, CDR2 SVGAGI. V was shortened by 8 bases and J by 1 base, with 5 bases between the two germline ends. The CDR3 bases are TGTGCCAGCGAGGGGAACACTGAAGCTTTCTTT. As protein: CASEGNTEAFF.

V and J are TRBV30 and TRBJ1-5, with 8 bases matching TRBD1. The CDR3 is 13 amino acids. Trimming took 0 bases from V and 10 from J; bases not matched to a gene: 5. Germline-derived CDR1 and CDR2 are GTSNPN and SVGIG (reference sequence). The DNA of the CDR3 is TGTGCCTGGAGTGTACAGGGGGGTCCCCCCCAGCATTTT. Its translation is CAWSVQGGPPQHF.

About this clone: This sample also contains other DNA sequences that code for the same CDR3. The chain is built from TRBV6-1 and TRBJ1-5; D unclear. The length of the CDR3 is 14 residues. V was trimmed by 5 bases and J by 0 bases, leaving 8 bases between them. Per germline, CDR1 MNHNS and CDR2 SASEGT. The DNA of the CDR3 is TGTGCCAGCAGTCGGGAGGTTAGCAATCAGCCCCAGCATTTT. Translated, it gives CASSREVSNQPQHF.

The V call is TRBV6-4, the J call TRBJ1-1; tentative D call: TRBD1 (6 bases). V dropped 4 bases and J dropped 4 bases, with 16 bases sitting between them. The CDR3 covers 15 residues. Germline CDR1 MRHNA, CDR2 SNTAGT. The CDR3 DNA reads as TGTGCCAGCAGTGCTACAGGCTTAGGGGGCACTGAAGCTTTCTTT. Translation gives CASSATGLGGTEAFF.

This sequence joins TRBV5-1 and TRBJ2-3; 7 nucleotides line up with TRBD2. The germline V gene has CDR1 SGHRS and CDR2 YFSETQ. This CDR3 has 14 residues. Trimming removed 3 bases from V and 6 bases from J; junction bases left unmatched: 7. Here the CDR3 DNA reads TGCGCCAGCAGCTGGGGGGGGGATGCGGATACGCAGTATTTT. This sequence encodes CASSWGGDADTQYF.

The V and J genes are TRBV10-3 and TRBJ2-3; tentatively, D is TRBD2 (7 bases). This CDR3 is built from 17 residues. Germline CDR1 reads ENHRY; CDR2 reads SYGVKD. The germline V and J ends were trimmed by 3 bases and 5 bases, with 21 bases remaining between them. This CDR3 is CAISDPKWGGIEDTQYF. Here the CDR3 DNA reads TGTGCCATCAGTGACCCTAAGTGGGGGGGCATTGAAGATACGCAGTATTTT.

CDR3 DNA sequence: TGCGCCAGCATAGGGGGGACAGGGAACACCGGGGAGCTGTTTTTT. Residues: CASIGGTGNTGELFF. The chain recombines TRBV5-1 with TRBJ2-2, with TRBD1 matching 8 bases. The germline V gene encodes CDR1 SGHRS and CDR2 YFSETQ. The CDR3 contains 15 residues. V trimming: 6 bases; J trimming: 1 base; junction bases outside the gene matches: 5.

This sequence joins TRBV7-2 and TRBJ2-3, with D possibly matching TRBD1 (5 bases). The CDR3 extends over 14 amino acids. Between the trimmed V and J ends, which lost 4 bases and 4 bases, there was a span of 12 bases. Per germline, CDR1 SGHTA and CDR2 FQGNSA. In nucleotides, the CDR3 is TGTGCCAGCAGCTATCGCAGGGTTTCAGATACGCAGTATTTT. Protein product: CASSYRRVSDTQYF.

The chain combines TRBV5-1 with TRBJ1-4; D is undetermined. V lost 4 bases and J lost 2, with 12 bases in between. From germline, CDR1 is SGHRS and CDR2 YFSETQ. CDR3 length: 15 residues. DNA of the CDR3: TGCGCCAGCAGCCTCGGCCGGCGGACTAATGAAAAACTGTTTTTT. Amino acids: CASSLGRRTNEKLFF.

Regarding this clone: The junction departs from the called germline gene at one end, perhaps through a read error. This rearrangement joins TRBV7-9 to TRBJ2-5; 9 positions agree with TRBD1. This CDR3 is 14 amino acids long. Germline V CDR1 and CDR2: SEHNR, FQNEAQ (reference sequence). CDR3 sequence reads: CSSSRTGVRETQYF. The DNA for the CDR3 is TGTTCCAGCAGCCGGACAGGGGTGAGGGAGACCCAGTACTTC.

J is TRBJ1-1 and V is TRBV20-1; TRBD1 matches 7 bases. The V and J ends lost 6 bases and 6 bases, in that order; junction bases with no gene match: 4. CDR1 is DFQATT and CDR2 is SNEGSKA in the germline V gene (reference sequence). The CDR3 contains 11 residues. CDR3 nucleotides: TGCAGTGCATACGACAGGGCTGAAGCTTTCTTT. Protein: CSAYDRAEAFF.

The gene calls are TRBV6-5 and TRBJ2-1, with 8 bases fitting TRBD2. The CDR3 extends over 15 amino acids. The germline V gene encodes CDR1 MNHEY and CDR2 SVGAGI. Unmatched junction bases numbered 5, after V lost 0 bases and J lost 7 bases. CDR3 in amino acids: CASSYSISGANEQFF. The DNA of the CDR3 is TGTGCCAGCAGTTACTCGATTAGCGGGGCGAATGAGCAGTTCTTC.

This clone came up a few times. This chain joins TRBV7-2 and TRBJ2-5; D remains ambiguous. Trimming left V 2 bases short and J 3 bases short, with 10 bases between. Per the germline V gene, CDR1 is SGHTA and CDR2 is FQGNSA. The CDR3 has 14 amino acids. The CDR3 is CASSLRARKETQYF. The CDR3 DNA is TGTGCCAGCAGCTTACGAGCGAGGAAAGAGACCCAGTACTTC.

The chain's CDR3 is CASSLAGYGGELFF. CDR3 DNA: TGTGCCAGCAGCTTAGCAGGGTACGGCGGGGAGCTGTTTTTT. The chain links TRBV11-3 to TRBJ2-2; D perhaps matches TRBD1 (5 bases). Per germline, CDR1 SGHNT and CDR2 YENEEA. V lost 1 base to trimming and J lost 7 bases, with 10 bases between them. CDR3 length: 14 amino acids.

The chain has TRBV27 and TRBJ1-5, with a tentative D call TRBD1 (6 bases). The length of the CDR3 is 16 residues. Trimming cost V 3 bases and J 2 bases, with 14 bases left between them. In germline, CDR1 is MNHEY, CDR2 SMNVEV (reference sequence). The DNA of the CDR3 is TGTGCCAGCAGTTTCCTTGCCAGGGGCCGCAATCAGCCCCAGCATTTT. As protein: CASSFLARGRNQPQHF.

The chain carries TRBV21-1 and TRBJ2-7; TRBD2 reflects the table's D call only, with no check against the DNA. TRBV21-1 corresponds to a pseudogene. The CDR3 spans 15 residues. CDR3 region: CASSKDDGGFYEQYF. CDR3 nucleotide sequence: TGTGCCAGCAGCAAAGATGATGGCGGCTTTTACGAGCAGTACTTC.

The chain combines TRBV5-5 with TRBJ2-5; the D gene is possibly TRBD1 (6 bases). The length of the CDR3 is 13 residues. Germline V gene sequence: CDR1 SGHKS, CDR2 YYEKEE (reference sequence). V lost 4 bases, J lost 9 bases, and 16 bases lay in between. The CDR3 region has the DNA TGTGCCAGCAGCACCAATACAGGGAGTTCCCAGTACTTC. This sequence encodes CASSTNTGSSQYF.

The chain has TRBV19 and TRBJ1-5; D may be TRBD1 (5 bases). The CDR3 is 15 residues long. The V end was cut by 6 bases, the J end by 2 bases, with 14 bases between. Germline lookup yields CDR1 LNHDA and CDR2 SQIVND (reference sequence). The CDR3 DNA is TGTGCCAGTAGCAGGGTTCGGAGGGGCAATCAGCCCCAGCATTTT. Translation: CASSRVRRGNQPQHF.

This chain uses TRBV19 with TRBJ2-1, with 9 bases aligning to TRBD1. V trimming: 8 bases; J trimming: 7 bases; junction bases outside the gene matches: 6. Germline lookup yields CDR1 LNHDA and CDR2 SQIVND (reference sequence). There are 13 residues in the CDR3. CDR3 in DNA: TGTGCCAGTGCGGGACAGGGTGGGAATGAGCAGTTCTTC. Translated: CASAGQGGNEQFF.

This chain joins TRBV5-5 and TRBJ1-2, with 7 nucleotides matching TRBD1. This CDR3 has 15 amino acids. J gave up 7 bases and V 0 bases, and 9 bases lay outside the gene matches. CDR1 SGHKS and CDR2 YYEKEE come from the germline V gene (reference sequence). CDR3 sequence reads: CASSLVATGVSGYTF. The DNA of the CDR3 is TGTGCCAGCAGCTTGGTCGCCACAGGGGTGAGTGGCTACACCTTC.

J is TRBJ2-2 and V is TRBV25-1; the D gene is possibly TRBD2 (7 bases). The CDR3 is 14 amino acids. The germline V gene has CDR1 MGHDK and CDR2 SYGVNS. V was pared by 8 bases and J by 1 base, with 11 bases between. Here the CDR3 DNA reads TGTGCCAGCGCGGGGGCAATGAACACCGGGGAGCTGTTTTTT. As protein: CASAGAMNTGELFF.

V and J are TRBV6-5 and TRBJ1-2; no definite D call. The CDR3 has 16 amino acids. Germline V gives CDR1 MNHEY, CDR2 SVGAGI. V was pared by 0 bases and J by 8 bases, with 19 bases between. The CDR3 nucleotides are TGTGCCAGCAGTTACTCGGCGGGGAATCAGATCCACGGCTACACCTTC. Translated: CASSYSAGNQIHGYTF.

CDR3 coding DNA: TGTGCCAGCAAGCCAAACAGGGGAGTGAATCAGCCCCAGCATTTT. Residues: CASKPNRGVNQPQHF. The chain uses TRBV6-6 and TRBJ1-5; 7 positions match TRBD1. J was trimmed by 4 bases and V by 7 bases; bases with no gene match: 10. Germline V CDR1 and CDR2: MNHNY, SVGAGI (reference sequence). The length of the CDR3 is 15 residues.

The V and J genes are TRBV7-3 and TRBJ2-3; 11 positions match TRBD2. In germline, CDR1 is SGHTA, CDR2 FQGTGA. The V and J ends lost 4 bases and 2 bases, in that order; junction bases with no gene match: 5. The CDR3 sequence is 16 residues long. The CDR3 nucleotides read TGTGCCAGCAGCTCCCGTAGCGGGGGGGCCACAGATACGCAGTATTTT. Amino acid sequence: CASSSRSGGATDTQYF.